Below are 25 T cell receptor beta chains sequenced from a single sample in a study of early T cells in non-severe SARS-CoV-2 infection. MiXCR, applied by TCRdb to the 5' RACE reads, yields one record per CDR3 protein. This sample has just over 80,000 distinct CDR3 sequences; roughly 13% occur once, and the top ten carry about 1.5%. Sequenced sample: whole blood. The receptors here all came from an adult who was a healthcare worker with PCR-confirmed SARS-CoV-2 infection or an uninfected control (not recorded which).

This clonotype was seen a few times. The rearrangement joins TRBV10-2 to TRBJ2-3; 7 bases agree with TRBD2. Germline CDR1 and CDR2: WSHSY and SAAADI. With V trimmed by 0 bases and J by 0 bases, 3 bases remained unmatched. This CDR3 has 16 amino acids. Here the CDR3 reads CASSESWRGSTDTQYF. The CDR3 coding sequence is TGCGCCAGCAGTGAGTCCTGGCGGGGGAGCACAGATACGCAGTATTTT.

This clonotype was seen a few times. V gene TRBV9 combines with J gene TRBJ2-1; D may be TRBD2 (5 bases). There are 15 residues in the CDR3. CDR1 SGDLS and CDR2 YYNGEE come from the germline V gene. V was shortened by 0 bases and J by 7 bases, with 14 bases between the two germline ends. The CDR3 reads CASSVGGRVRNEQFF. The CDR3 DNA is TGTGCCAGCAGCGTAGGAGGGCGCGTCCGGAATGAGCAGTTCTTC.

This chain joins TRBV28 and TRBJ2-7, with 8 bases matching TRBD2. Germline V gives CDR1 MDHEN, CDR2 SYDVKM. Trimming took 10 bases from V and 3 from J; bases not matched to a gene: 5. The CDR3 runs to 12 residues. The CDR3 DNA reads TGTGCCATAACGGGGGGGGACTACGAGCAGTACTTC. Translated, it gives CAITGGDYEQYF.

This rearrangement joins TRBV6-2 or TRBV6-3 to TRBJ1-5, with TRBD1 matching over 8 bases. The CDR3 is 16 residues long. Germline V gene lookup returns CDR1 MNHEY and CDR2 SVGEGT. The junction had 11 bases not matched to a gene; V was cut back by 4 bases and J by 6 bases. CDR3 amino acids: CASSSVDRESPQPQHF. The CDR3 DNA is TGTGCCAGCAGTTCGGTGGACAGGGAATCCCCTCAGCCCCAGCATTTT.

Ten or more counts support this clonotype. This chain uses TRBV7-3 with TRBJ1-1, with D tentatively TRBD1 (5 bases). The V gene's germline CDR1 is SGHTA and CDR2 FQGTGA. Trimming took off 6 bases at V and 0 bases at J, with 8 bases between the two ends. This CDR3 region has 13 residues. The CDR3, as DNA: TGTGCCAGCAGGCAGGGCTTGAACACTGAAGCTTTCTTT. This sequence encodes CASRQGLNTEAFF.

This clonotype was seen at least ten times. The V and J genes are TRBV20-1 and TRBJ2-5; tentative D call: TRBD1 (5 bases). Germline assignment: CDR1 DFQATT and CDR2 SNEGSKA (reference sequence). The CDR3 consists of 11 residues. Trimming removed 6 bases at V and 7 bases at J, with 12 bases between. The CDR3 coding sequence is TGCAGTGCCTCCGATAGGGGGACCCAGTACTTC. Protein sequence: CSASDRGTQYF.

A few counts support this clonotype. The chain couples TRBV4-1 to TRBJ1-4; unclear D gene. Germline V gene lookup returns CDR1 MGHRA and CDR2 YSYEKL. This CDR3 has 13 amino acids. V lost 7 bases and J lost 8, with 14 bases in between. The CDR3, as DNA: TGCGCCAGCAAATCGGTCACGCGGGAAAAACTGTTTTTT. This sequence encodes CASKSVTREKLFF.

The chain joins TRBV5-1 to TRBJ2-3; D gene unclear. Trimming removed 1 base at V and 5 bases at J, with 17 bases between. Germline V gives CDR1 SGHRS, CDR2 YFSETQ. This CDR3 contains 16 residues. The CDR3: CASSLLPGHNGDTQYF. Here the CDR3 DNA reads TGCGCCAGCAGCTTGTTGCCGGGTCATAATGGAGATACGCAGTATTTT.

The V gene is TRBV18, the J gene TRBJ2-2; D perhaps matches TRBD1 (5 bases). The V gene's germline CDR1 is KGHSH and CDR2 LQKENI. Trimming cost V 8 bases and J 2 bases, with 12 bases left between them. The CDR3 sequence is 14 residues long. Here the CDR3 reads CASPSQGNTGELFF. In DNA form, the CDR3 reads TGTGCCAGCCCCTCCCAGGGAAACACCGGGGAGCTGTTTTTT.

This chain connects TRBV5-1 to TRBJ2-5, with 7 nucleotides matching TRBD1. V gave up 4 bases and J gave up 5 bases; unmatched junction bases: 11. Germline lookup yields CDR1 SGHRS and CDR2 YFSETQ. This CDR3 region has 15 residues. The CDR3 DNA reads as TGCGCCAGCAGCCTGAGACAGGGCCCCCAGGAGACCCAGTACTTC. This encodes CASSLRQGPQETQYF.

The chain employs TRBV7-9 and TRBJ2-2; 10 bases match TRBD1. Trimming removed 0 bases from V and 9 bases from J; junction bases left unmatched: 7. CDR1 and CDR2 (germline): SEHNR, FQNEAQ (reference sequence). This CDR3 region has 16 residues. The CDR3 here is CASSLAGQGVHRELFF. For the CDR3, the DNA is TGTGCCAGCAGCTTAGCCGGACAGGGGGTACACCGGGAGCTGTTTTTT. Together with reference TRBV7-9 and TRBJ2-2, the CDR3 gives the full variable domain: DTGVSQNPRHKITKRGQNVTFRCDPISEHNRLYWYRQTLGQGPEFLTYFQNEAQLEKSRLLSDRFSAERPKGSFSTLEIQRTEQGDSAMYLCASSLAGQGVHRELFFGEGSRLTVL.

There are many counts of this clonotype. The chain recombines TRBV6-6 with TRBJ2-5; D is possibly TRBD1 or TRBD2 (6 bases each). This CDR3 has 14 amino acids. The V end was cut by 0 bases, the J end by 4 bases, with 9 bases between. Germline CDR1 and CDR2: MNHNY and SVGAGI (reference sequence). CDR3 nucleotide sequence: TGTGCCAGCAGTTACTCCGAGGGGGGAGAGACCCAGTACTTC. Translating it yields CASSYSEGGETQYF.

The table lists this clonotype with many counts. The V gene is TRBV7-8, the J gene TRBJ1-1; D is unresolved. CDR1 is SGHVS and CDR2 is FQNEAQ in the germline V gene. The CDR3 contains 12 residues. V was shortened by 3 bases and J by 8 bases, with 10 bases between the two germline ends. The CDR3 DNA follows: TGTGCCAGCAGCTTGGCTCTACCAGAAGCTTTCTTT. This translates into CASSLALPEAFF.

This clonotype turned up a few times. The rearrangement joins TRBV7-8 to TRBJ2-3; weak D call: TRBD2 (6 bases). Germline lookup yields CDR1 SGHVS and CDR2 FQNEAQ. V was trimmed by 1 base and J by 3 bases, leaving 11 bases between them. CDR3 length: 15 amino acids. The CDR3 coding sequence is TGTGCCAGCAGCTTAGTAGGGACTTCGACAGATACGCAGTATTTT. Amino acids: CASSLVGTSTDTQYF. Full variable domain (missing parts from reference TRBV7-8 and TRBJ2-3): GAGVSQSPRYKVAKRGQDVALRCDPISGHVSLFWYQQALGQGPEFLTYFQNEAQLDKSGLPSDRFFAERPEGSVSTLKIQRTQQEDSAVYLCASSLVGTSTDTQYFGPGTRLTVL.

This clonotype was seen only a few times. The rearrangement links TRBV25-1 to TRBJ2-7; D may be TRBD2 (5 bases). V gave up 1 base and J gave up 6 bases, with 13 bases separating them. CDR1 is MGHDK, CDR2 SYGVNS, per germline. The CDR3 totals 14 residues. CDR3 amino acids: CASSEFRGGTEQYF. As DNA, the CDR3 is TGTGCCAGCAGTGAATTCCGGGGTGGCACCGAGCAGTACTTC.

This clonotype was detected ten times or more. This chain's CDR3 is CASSPRDRSTDTQYF. In nucleotides, the CDR3 is TGTGCCAGCAGCCCCCGGGACAGAAGCACAGATACGCAGTATTTT. V usage is TRBV4-2 and J usage is TRBJ2-3, with 7 positions matching TRBD1. The germline CDR1 and CDR2 sequences are LGHNA and YNFKEQ. Trimming cost V 4 bases and J 0 bases; bases outside gene matches: 4. This CDR3 is 15 amino acids long.

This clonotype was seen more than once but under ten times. The CDR3 protein is CAITQQGVTDTQYF. In nucleotides, the CDR3 is TGTGCCATCACCCAACAGGGGGTCACAGATACGCAGTATTTT. The V gene is TRBV10-3, the J gene TRBJ2-3; 8 bases line up with TRBD1. Trimming at V came to 7 bases and at J to 2 bases, leaving 5 bases not matched to a gene. The CDR3 sequence is 14 residues long. Germline-derived CDR1 and CDR2 are ENHRY and SYGVKD.

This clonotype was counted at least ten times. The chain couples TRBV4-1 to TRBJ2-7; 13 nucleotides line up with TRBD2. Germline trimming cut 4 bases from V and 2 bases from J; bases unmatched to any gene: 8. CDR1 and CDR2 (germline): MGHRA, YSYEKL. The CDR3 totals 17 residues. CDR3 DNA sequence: TGCGCCAGCAGCCTTCGACTAGCGGGGGGCCGCGCCTACGAGCAGTACTTC. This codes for CASSLRLAGGRAYEQYF.

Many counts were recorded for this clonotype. This CDR3 reads CASSRGTGTTDTQYF. The CDR3, as DNA: TGTGCCAGCAGCCGAGGGACAGGAACGACAGATACGCAGTATTTT. The J gene is TRBJ2-3, the V gene TRBV7-9; 8 nucleotides line up with TRBD1. Germline trimming cut 5 bases from V and 3 bases from J; bases unmatched to any gene: 7. Germline V gene sequence: CDR1 SEHNR, CDR2 FQNEAQ (reference sequence). The CDR3 runs to 15 residues.

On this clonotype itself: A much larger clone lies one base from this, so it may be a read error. This CDR3 reads CANSFYPLAGLTDTQYF. For the CDR3, the DNA is TGTGCCAACAGTTTTTATCCGTTGGCGGGGCTCACAGATACGCAGTATTTT. The V and J genes are TRBV27 and TRBJ2-3; tentative D call: TRBD2 (6 bases). The length of the CDR3 is 17 residues. The V gene's germline CDR1 is MNHEY and CDR2 SMNVEV (reference sequence).

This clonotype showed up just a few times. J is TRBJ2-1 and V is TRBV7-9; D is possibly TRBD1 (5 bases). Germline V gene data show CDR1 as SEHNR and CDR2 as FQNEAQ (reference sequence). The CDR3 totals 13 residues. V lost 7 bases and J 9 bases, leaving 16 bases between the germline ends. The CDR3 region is CASTLGAFSEQFF. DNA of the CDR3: TGTGCCAGCACCCTTGGGGCTTTTTCTGAGCAGTTCTTC.

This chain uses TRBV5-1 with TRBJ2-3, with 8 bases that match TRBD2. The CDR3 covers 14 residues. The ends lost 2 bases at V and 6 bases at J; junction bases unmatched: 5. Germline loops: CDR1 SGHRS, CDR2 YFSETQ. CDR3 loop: CASSFGGGKDTQYF. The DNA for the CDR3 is TGCGCCAGCAGCTTTGGCGGGGGGAAGGATACGCAGTATTTT.

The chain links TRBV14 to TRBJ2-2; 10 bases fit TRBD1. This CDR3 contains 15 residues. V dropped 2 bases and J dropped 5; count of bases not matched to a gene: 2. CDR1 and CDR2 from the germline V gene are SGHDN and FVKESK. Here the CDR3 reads CASSQRTGGTGELFF. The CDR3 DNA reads TGTGCCAGCAGCCAACGGACAGGGGGGACCGGGGAGCTGTTTTTT. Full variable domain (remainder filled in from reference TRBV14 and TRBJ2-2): EAGVTQFPSHSVIEKGQTVTLRCDPISGHDNLYWYRRVMGKEIKFLLHFVKESKQDESGMPNNRFLAERTGGTYSTLKVQPAELEDSGVYFCASSQRTGGTGELFFGEGSRLTVL.

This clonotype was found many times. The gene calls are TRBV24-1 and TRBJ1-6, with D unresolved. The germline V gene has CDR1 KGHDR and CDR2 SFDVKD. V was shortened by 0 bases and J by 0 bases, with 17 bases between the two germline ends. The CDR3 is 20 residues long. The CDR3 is CATSDLTSRQASSYNSPLHF. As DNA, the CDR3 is TGTGCCACCAGTGATTTGACTTCGCGGCAGGCAAGCTCCTATAATTCACCCCTCCACTTT.

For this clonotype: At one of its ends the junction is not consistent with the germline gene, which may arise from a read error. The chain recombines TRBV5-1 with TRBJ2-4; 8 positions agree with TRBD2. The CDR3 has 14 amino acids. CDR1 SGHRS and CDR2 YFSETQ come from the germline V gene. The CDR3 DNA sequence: TGCGCCAGCAGCATAGGACTAGCCCAAAACATTCAGTACTTC. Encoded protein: CASSIGLAQNIQYF.